These 21 T cell receptor beta chains originate from one sample sequenced in a study of human T cells and chemical hapten exposure. One entry per CDR3 protein, called by TCRdb with MiXCR from the 5' RACE reads. Among some 150,000 distinct CDR3 sequences listed, about 4% were seen once. Unseparated into fractions, whole blood served as the source from which total RNA was extracted. The receptor set was obtained from a female donor in good health.

This clonotype was counted at least ten times. The chain combines TRBV6-5 with TRBJ2-1; possible D gene TRBD1, 5 bases. CDR3 length equals 15 residues. The V and J ends lost 2 bases and 1 base respectively, with 9 bases between them. Germline loops: CDR1 MNHEY, CDR2 SVGAGI. The CDR3 DNA follows: TGTGCCAGCAGTTACGGGGCAGGTTCCTACAATGAGCAGTTCTTC. The encoded protein is CASSYGAGSYNEQFF.

This clonotype has ten or more counts. V is TRBV6-6 and J is TRBJ1-4, with 10 bases lining up with TRBD1. The CDR3 extends over 14 amino acids. The V gene end was trimmed by 5 bases and the J gene end by 7 bases; junction bases not matched to a gene: 4. In germline, CDR1 is MNHNY, CDR2 SVGAGI (reference sequence). CDR3 coding DNA: TGTGCCAGCAGTCCAGACAGGGGGCGTGAAAAACTGTTTTTT. Translating it yields CASSPDRGREKLFF.

There are many counts of this clonotype. CDR3 protein: CASSPPGGGLGNEQFF. CDR3 in DNA: TGTGCCAGCTCACCACCCGGGGGGGGGCTCGGCAATGAGCAGTTCTTC. The gene calls are TRBV18 and TRBJ2-1; 8 bases align to TRBD2. The junction had 7 bases not matched to a gene; V was cut back by 0 bases and J by 6 bases. The length of the CDR3 is 16 residues. Germline CDR1 is KGHSH and CDR2 is LQKENI.

This clonotype was counted ten times or more. This chain joins TRBV12-3 or TRBV12-4 and TRBJ1-5; 9 nucleotides agree with TRBD1. Trimming cost V 1 base and J 0 bases; bases outside gene matches: 4. This CDR3 contains 17 residues. The CDR3, as DNA: TGTGCCAGCAGTTTAGGACAGGGGGACCTTAGCAATCAGCCCCAGCATTTT. It encodes CASSLGQGDLSNQPQHF.

The table lists this clonotype with a few counts. J is TRBJ2-3 and V is TRBV6-5, with a tentative D call TRBD2 (5 bases). This CDR3 is built from 18 residues. The germline V gene has CDR1 MNHEY and CDR2 SVGAGI. Deletions cut 0 bases from V and 0 bases from J, with 16 bases between. CDR3 protein: CASSYSINRGRSTDTQYF. CDR3 nucleotides: TGTGCCAGCAGTTACTCGATAAATCGCGGGCGAAGCACAGATACGCAGTATTTT.

This clonotype has a count of ten or more. This chain uses TRBV7-9 with TRBJ2-7; 8 bases align to TRBD1. The CDR3 has 15 residues. Germline assignment: CDR1 SEHNR and CDR2 FQNEAQ (reference sequence). V lost 3 bases to trimming and J lost 3 bases; unmatched junction nucleotides: 7. In DNA form, the CDR3 reads TGTGCCAGCAGCTTTGGGACAGGCTCCCTCTACGAGCAGTACTTC. This sequence encodes CASSFGTGSLYEQYF.

This clonotype showed up many times. The chain combines TRBV7-2 with TRBJ2-3; the D is unclear. With 4 bases removed from V and 4 bases from J, the gap between germline ends came to 6 bases. The CDR3 spans 12 residues. Germline CDR1 is SGHTA and CDR2 is FQGNSA. CDR3 DNA: TGTGCCAGCAGCTCGTGGGCAGATACGCAGTATTTT. Translation: CASSSWADTQYF.

The sample holds many counts of this clonotype. The chain has TRBV28 and TRBJ1-3, with unresolved D. Trimming took off 7 bases at V and 0 bases at J, with 4 bases between the two ends. This CDR3 is built from 12 residues. Germline V gene lookup returns CDR1 MDHEN and CDR2 SYDVKM. CDR3 bases: TGTGCCAGCACAGGCTCTGGAAACACCATATATTTT. It codes for CASTGSGNTIYF. Supplemented by reference TRBV28 and TRBJ1-3, the full variable domain reads DVKVTQSSRYLVKRTGEKVFLECVQDMDHENMFWYRQDPGLGLRLIYFSYDVKMKEKGDIPEGYSVSREKKERFSLILESASTNQTSMYLCASTGSGNTIYFGEGSWLTVV.

This clonotype was detected many times. This chain uses TRBV5-1 with TRBJ1-4, with D possibly being TRBD1 (6 bases). Trimming cost V 5 bases and J 3 bases, with 14 bases left between them. Germline lookup yields CDR1 SGHRS and CDR2 YFSETQ. CDR3 length: 15 amino acids. This CDR3 reads CASSRLGQSNEKLFF. The CDR3 bases are TGCGCCAGCAGTCGTCTTGGACAGTCTAATGAAAAACTGTTTTTT.

This clonotype appeared many times. The genes are TRBV20-1 and TRBJ1-1; D possibly corresponds to TRBD1 (5 bases). The CDR3 contains 13 residues. The V gene's germline CDR1 is DFQATT and CDR2 SNEGSKA (reference sequence). Trimming stripped 5 bases from V and 2 bases from J, with 12 bases between. In nucleotides, the CDR3 is TGCAGTGCTGTGGGGGGGAGAAACACTGAAGCTTTCTTT. This translates into CSAVGGRNTEAFF.

This clonotype was recorded many times. The chain recombines TRBV27 with TRBJ2-1; 11 bases map to TRBD2. Germline-derived CDR1 and CDR2 are MNHEY and SMNVEV (reference sequence). Trimming cost V 7 bases and J 5 bases; bases outside gene matches: 4. This CDR3 has 14 amino acids. In DNA, the CDR3 is TGTGCCAGCAAAAGGACTAGCGGGCACAATGAGCAGTTCTTC. Its protein is CASKRTSGHNEQFF.

The J gene is TRBJ1-4, the V gene TRBV12-3 or TRBV12-4; tentative D call: TRBD1 (6 bases). The V gene lost 0 bases and the J gene lost 7 bases, with 15 bases spanning the gap. The CDR3 covers 16 residues. The CDR3 spells CASSLAGGGSSEKLFF. CDR3 sequence (DNA): TGTGCCAGCAGTTTAGCAGGAGGGGGTTCGAGTGAAAAACTGTTTTTT.

Ten or more counts support this clonotype. V usage is TRBV27 and J usage is TRBJ1-5; D unresolved. V was cut by 8 bases and J by 0 bases, with 14 bases left in between. CDR1 is MNHEY and CDR2 is SMNVEV in the germline V gene (reference sequence). This CDR3 is 15 amino acids long. CDR3 in DNA: TGTGCCAGCGCAAGGAAAGCGAATAGCAATCAGCCCCAGCATTTT. Translation: CASARKANSNQPQHF.

There are many counts of this clonotype. J is TRBJ2-3 and V is TRBV4-3; D tentatively fits TRBD1 or TRBD2 (5 bases each). V shed 0 bases and J shed 4 bases, with 8 bases lying between them. CDR1 and CDR2 from the germline V gene are LGHNA and YSLEER. The CDR3 has 14 residues. The CDR3 sequence is CASSQEWGSDTQYF. The CDR3 nucleotides read TGCGCCAGCAGCCAAGAATGGGGGTCAGATACGCAGTATTTT.

This clonotype was detected ten times or more. The gene calls are TRBV6-2 or TRBV6-3 and TRBJ2-2, with 7 bases lining up with TRBD2. The CDR3 contains 19 residues. The ends lost 2 bases at V and 1 base at J; junction bases unmatched: 13. In germline, CDR1 is MNHEY, CDR2 SVGEGT. This chain's CDR3 is CASSYAPAGVHRNTGELFF. The CDR3 nucleotides are TGTGCCAGCAGTTACGCTCCGGCGGGAGTTCATAGGAACACCGGGGAGCTGTTTTTT.

The sample holds many counts of this clonotype. This chain connects TRBV7-2 to TRBJ1-4; D remains ambiguous. Looked up from germline, CDR1 is SGHTA and CDR2 is FQGNSA. The CDR3 loop spans 14 amino acids. Trimming cost V 3 bases and J 5 bases, with 10 bases left between them. CDR3 in amino acids: CASSLGRLNEKLFF. As DNA, the CDR3 is TGTGCCAGCAGCTTGGGTCGGTTGAATGAAAAACTGTTTTTT.

This clonotype has at least ten counts. V usage is TRBV20-1 and J usage is TRBJ2-1; tentatively, D is TRBD1 (6 bases). V gave up 7 bases and J gave up 10 bases, with 20 bases separating them. This CDR3 region has 13 residues. Germline loops: CDR1 DFQATT, CDR2 SNEGSKA (reference sequence). CDR3 nucleotides: TGCAGTGTCCGGGACACCGTACGTTTGGAGCAGTTCTTC. This codes for CSVRDTVRLEQFF.

The sample holds many counts of this clonotype. The chain carries TRBV10-3 and TRBJ2-4, with TRBD1 matching 9 bases. V lost 3 bases, J lost 7 bases, and 4 bases stayed unmatched. Germline V CDR1 and CDR2: ENHRY, SYGVKD. The CDR3 is 14 residues long. DNA of the CDR3: TGTGCCATCAGTGACCGGGACAGGGCGAACATTCAGTACTTC. Amino acids: CAISDRDRANIQYF.

This clonotype was counted ten times or more. The chain uses TRBV4-1 and TRBJ2-6, with a tentative D call TRBD2 (7 bases). The germline V and J ends were trimmed by 3 bases and 1 base, with 31 bases remaining between them. This CDR3 has 23 amino acids. Germline V lookup: CDR1 MGHRA, CDR2 YSYEKL. The CDR3 region has the DNA TGCGCCAGCAGCCATCCCCCCTTCTTGAGCCCGGGGGGCGGTAGTTCTGGGGCCAACGTCCTGACTTTC. It translates to CASSHPPFLSPGGGSSGANVLTF.

This clonotype has a count of ten or more. The V call is TRBV30, the J call TRBJ1-6, with TRBD1 identical over 10 bases. This CDR3 comprises 15 residues. The trim removed 1 base at V and 8 bases at J, leaving 5 bases unmatched. Per germline, CDR1 GTSNPN and CDR2 SVGIG (reference sequence). The CDR3 protein is CAWSERDRGYSPLHF. For the CDR3, the DNA is TGTGCCTGGAGTGAAAGGGACAGGGGTTATTCACCCCTCCACTTT.

This clonotype came up many times. V gene TRBV2 combines with J gene TRBJ2-1, with D maybe TRBD2 (5 bases). CDR3 length: 15 amino acids. Germline CDR1 reads SNHLY; CDR2 reads FYNNEI. Deletions cut 4 bases from V and 0 bases from J, with 10 bases between. CDR3 in DNA: TGTGCCAGCAGTGGGACTTTCAGCTCCTACAATGAGCAGTTCTTC. It is translated as CASSGTFSSYNEQFF.